A single count supports the clone carrying this TCR beta chain. Its antigen is undetermined. The data stem from a study of beta chain features in type 1 diabetes. This CDR3 has 17 residues. V lost 2 bases to trimming and J lost 2 bases, with 19 bases between them. Germline assignment: CDR1 SGDLS and CDR2 YYNGEE. Whole-study findings and limits: Patients showed naive, central memory and Treg TCRB repertoires that appeared more similar than those of healthy donors.

As every portion of the isolated RNA was reverse transcribed, the sequencing read expressed TCRB transcripts. Here immunoSEQ multiplex PCR was the method, and the copy in TCRdb shows in-frame clones only, minus some. The sample has 330,000 or so clones; 15% to 20% are singletons. CD4+ naive, central memory, regulatory and stem cell-like memory cells were sorted via CD45RO/CCR7/CD25/CD127/CD95/CD27. The sequenced material came from naive CD4+ T cells from blood. The receptor was isolated from a woman between 18 and 29 years old in good health. The rearrangement joins TRBV9 to TRBJ1-2, with a tentative D call TRBD1 (5 bases). CDR3 bases: TGTGCCAGCAGCGTCGGCCCCGATGACAGACAAAACTATGGCTACACCTTC. This encodes CASSVGPDDRQNYGYTF.